Listed here are 16 T cell receptor beta chains from one sample, sequenced in a study of T cells after yellow fever vaccination. TCRdb re-derived calls from the 5' RACE reads in MiXCR, one entry per CDR3 protein. This table holds roughly 180,000 distinct CDR3 sequences, approximately 6% found once. This specimen was CD4+ T cells sorted from PBMCs, taken on the day of the first yellow fever vaccination. These receptors were collected from a man between 18 and 35 years old who received the YFV17D yellow fever vaccine.

This clonotype was recorded at least ten times. The V and J genes are TRBV4-3 and TRBJ1-1; the match to TRBD1 covers 8 bases. V was pared by 1 base and J by 1 base, with 11 bases of the junction left unmatched. CDR3 size: 18 residues. The germline CDR1 and CDR2 sequences are LGHNA and YSLEER. Here the CDR3 DNA reads TGCGCCAGCAGCCAAGCATACCCGTTGGACAGGGCGAACACTGAAGCTTTCTTT. Its protein product is CASSQAYPLDRANTEAFF.

This clonotype has just a few counts. The chain has TRBV4-2 and TRBJ2-3; no firm D call. With 1 base removed from V and 6 bases from J, the gap between germline ends came to 11 bases. There are 14 residues in the CDR3. From germline, CDR1 is LGHNA and CDR2 YNFKEQ. The CDR3 nucleotides are TGTGCCAGCAGCCAAGCTATAGCAGCCGATACGCAGTATTTT. Protein product: CASSQAIAADTQYF.

This clonotype was counted between two and nine times. This chain links TRBV7-2 with TRBJ1-3, with D tentatively TRBD1 (6 bases). V was cut by 4 bases and J by 1 base, with 11 bases left in between. In germline, CDR1 is SGHTA, CDR2 FQGNSA. This CDR3 comprises 15 residues. CDR3 region: CASSSDRQSGNTIYF. The CDR3 region has the DNA TGTGCCAGCAGCTCCGACAGGCAATCTGGAAACACCATATATTTT.

The V and J genes are TRBV5-1 and TRBJ2-7; 12 bases agree with TRBD1. The CDR3 has 14 residues. Per germline, CDR1 SGHRS and CDR2 YFSETQ. With 3 bases clipped from V and 6 bases from J, the junction kept 4 bases outside the gene matches. The chain's CDR3 is CASSWGQGASEQYF. The CDR3 region has the DNA TGCGCCAGCAGCTGGGGACAGGGGGCATCCGAGCAGTACTTC.

This clonotype was seen many times. Written as DNA, the CDR3 is TGTGCCAGCTCACCGGCGGGGGGGCCTGGCACAGATACGCAGTATTTT. Amino acid sequence: CASSPAGGPGTDTQYF. This chain joins TRBV18 and TRBJ2-3, with TRBD2 identical over 9 bases. V gave up 3 bases and J gave up 1 base; unmatched junction bases: 5. This CDR3 is 16 amino acids long. The germline CDR1 and CDR2 sequences are KGHSH and LQKENI. Using reference TRBV18 and TRBJ2-3 for the parts outside the CDR3, the full variable domain is NAGVMQNPRHLVRRRGQEARLRCSPMKGHSHVYWYRQLPEEGLKFMVYLQKENIIDESGMPKERFSAEFPKEGPSILRIQQVVRGDSAAYFCASSPAGGPGTDTQYFGPGTRLTVL.

The chain couples TRBV4-2 to TRBJ1-6; 7 bases are a match to TRBD1. The CDR3 consists of 18 residues. V lost 3 bases to trimming and J lost 6 bases; unmatched junction nucleotides: 14. From germline, CDR1 is LGHNA and CDR2 YNFKEQ. CDR3 in amino acids: CASSHLSGQTGANSPLHF. CDR3 DNA sequence: TGTGCCAGCAGCCACTTATCGGGACAGACGGGGGCTAATTCACCCCTCCACTTT.

This clonotype was seen only a few times. V usage is TRBV6-1 and J usage is TRBJ1-6; D gene uncertain. This CDR3 has 14 residues. Germline lookup yields CDR1 MNHNS and CDR2 SASEGT. V dropped 8 bases and J dropped 8 bases, with 16 bases sitting between them. The CDR3 protein is CASCPRPTYSPLHF. DNA for the CDR3: TGTGCCAGCTGCCCCCGACCTACATATTCACCCCTCCACTTT.

This clonotype was recorded at least ten times. J is TRBJ2-3 and V is TRBV7-9, with D unresolved. CDR1 is SEHNR, CDR2 FQNEAQ, per germline (reference sequence). Trimming took off 1 base at V and 7 bases at J, with 6 bases between the two ends. The CDR3 length is 12 residues. The CDR3 DNA follows: TGTGCCAGCAGCTTAGTTGAGCATACGCAGTATTTT. It encodes CASSLVEHTQYF. Full variable domain (rest looked up from reference TRBV7-9 and TRBJ2-3): DTGVSQNPRHKITKRGQNVTFRCDPISEHNRLYWYRQTLGQGPEFLTYFQNEAQLEKSRLLSDRFSAERPKGSFSTLEIQRTEQGDSAMYLCASSLVEHTQYFGPGTRLTVL.

The rearrangement joins TRBV12-3 or TRBV12-4 to TRBJ1-4; D may be TRBD1 (6 bases). The length of the CDR3 is 15 residues. Trimming cost V 7 bases and J 5 bases, with 17 bases left between them. CDR3 bases: TGTGCCAGCACCTCGGTCTGGAGGGGGAATGAAAAACTGTTTTTT. Translating gives CASTSVWRGNEKLFF.

In this sample, this clonotype turned up many times. The V call is TRBV12-3 or TRBV12-4, the J call TRBJ2-7; unclear D gene. V was shortened by 1 base and J by 3 bases, with 10 bases between the two germline ends. This CDR3 comprises 14 residues. DNA for the CDR3: TGTGCCAGCAGTTTAGGGCAGAACTTCTACGAGCAGTACTTC. This codes for CASSLGQNFYEQYF.

Only a few counts were recorded for this clonotype. The rearrangement uses TRBV18 and TRBJ1-4; 7 nucleotides agree with TRBD1. The V gene end was trimmed by 4 bases and the J gene end by 0 bases; junction bases not matched to a gene: 14. CDR1 is KGHSH and CDR2 is LQKENI in the germline V gene. The CDR3 totals 19 residues. The CDR3 here is CASSLNSRDSLTTNEKLFF. In DNA form, the CDR3 reads TGTGCCAGCTCACTCAATTCCCGGGACAGCCTTACAACTAATGAAAAACTGTTTTTT.

V usage is TRBV9 and J usage is TRBJ2-3, with 7 bases that match TRBD2. CDR1 is SGDLS and CDR2 is YYNGEE in the germline V gene. This CDR3 has 11 amino acids. CDR3 sequence (DNA): TGTCCCGGCCGGGGGGAGGATACGCAGTATTTT. It is translated as CPGRGEDTQYF. The whole variable domain, filled in from reference TRBV9 and TRBJ2-3, reads DSGVTQTPKHLITATGQRVTLRCSPRSGDLSVYWYQQSLDQGLQFLIQYYNGEERAKGNILERFSAQQFPDLHSELNLSSLELGDSALYFCPGRGEDTQYFGPGTRLTVL.

This clonotype was seen at least ten times. V is TRBV7-2 and J is TRBJ2-2; TRBD1 might be the D (5 bases). This CDR3 spans 14 amino acids. Trimming pared 7 bases from V and 6 bases from J, leaving 15 bases between. Germline CDR1 is SGHTA and CDR2 is FQGNSA. DNA for the CDR3: TGTGCCAGCAACCAAGGGGTTAACGCCGGGGAGCTGTTTTTT. As protein: CASNQGVNAGELFF.

This clonotype showed up many times. The gene calls are TRBV3-1 and TRBJ2-7, with D hard to call. Looked up from germline, CDR1 is LGHDT and CDR2 is YNNKEL (reference sequence). Deletions cut 4 bases from V and 1 base from J, with 14 bases between. The CDR3 length is 15 residues. The CDR3 sequence is CASSPWGARSYEQYF. CDR3 sequence (DNA): TGTGCCAGCAGCCCCTGGGGTGCACGTTCCTACGAGCAGTACTTC.

The table lists this clonotype with a few counts. The rearrangement joins TRBV4-2 to TRBJ1-2, with no clear D. From germline, CDR1 is LGHNA and CDR2 YNFKEQ. Between the trimmed V and J ends, which lost 0 bases and 6 bases, there was a span of 14 bases. The CDR3 extends over 15 amino acids. The chain's CDR3 is CASSQDQGNSDGYTF. CDR3 in DNA: TGTGCCAGCAGCCAAGATCAAGGAAATTCGGATGGCTACACCTTC.

In this sample, this clonotype turned up many times. J is TRBJ2-5 and V is TRBV24-1, with 13 nucleotides matching TRBD2. The V gene's germline CDR1 is KGHDR and CDR2 SFDVKD. Losses at the gene ends were 4 bases for V and 5 bases for J; bases not matched to a gene: 6. CDR3 length: 16 residues. CDR3 coding DNA: TGTGCCACCAGTGACCCGACTAGCGGGGGGCGGGAGACCCAGTACTTC. It is translated as CATSDPTSGGRETQYF.